Described below is a single T cell receptor (beta chain) sequence and its context. Its antigen is still unknown. The record has no base qualities; no much larger clone is one base away. The data are from a study of cytomegalovirus exposure and HLA in healthy donors (dated by TCRdb to 2016 to 2017). Turning to the overall study: According to a later analysis, the roughly 130 validation repertoires were produced on the same platform as the roughly 600 repertoires of the first cohort. The study aimed to test whether cataloging public T cell receptors could reveal signatures of past pathogen exposure. Besides the first cohort of about 730 subjects, a separate validation cohort made up of roughly 120 different subjects was used. The study combined high-throughput TCR immunosequencing, statistical association of individual TCRs with disease status, and machine learning to predict cytomegalovirus infection status.

The library was prepared using the immunoSEQ multiplex PCR assay. The published analysis was carried out like this. A statistical classification framework was built to diagnose cytomegalovirus status from the catalog of TCR beta chain sequences. TCRdb carries this immuneACCESS record with in-frame sequences only. Its versions omit some clonotypes, under half of them owing to an unresolved V gene in the studies checked, with the rest unexplained. For V, J and clone size, that table is used; D and trimming come from the DNA. This sample has more than 85,000 clones in its table, and approximately 89% of those were observed once. Approximately 1.9% of the sample lies in the top ten. CDR1 ENHRY and CDR2 SYGVKD were looked up in the germline V gene. The germline V and J ends show losses of 2 bases and 9 bases respectively, and no gene match explains 10 bases of the junction. From cysteine to phenylalanine, the CDR3 is 15 amino acids long. The DNA shown is the 45-base CDR3, in frame from base 1.

Donors formed part of the validation cohort, which comprised 120 subjects and was distinct from the first cohort of 666 subjects. The paper's findings and limits, for the study overall: A later analysis found that TCRs clustered in the first cohort also tended to co-occur in the roughly 120 validation repertoires, with approximately 95% of cluster scores above 0. A total of roughly 160 TCR beta chains were listed by the study as associated with cytomegalovirus. The validation cohort had no HLA typing available for a later analysis, so co-occurrence within that cohort was assessed over all 120 repertoires. A few of the identified cytomegalovirus-associated TCR beta chains were confirmed in vitro to be specific for cytomegalovirus antigens. The classifier was reported to diagnose cytomegalovirus status with high specificity and sensitivity in both the original and validation cohorts. The authors suggested that the approach could potentially be extended to other disease states and immunological phenotypes. While some public TCRs were present in many individuals, most TCR sequences turned up only very rarely across donors.

The chain couples TRBV10-3 to TRBJ1-5; 7 bases in the junction line up with TRBD1. The TCR originated in a woman aged 18-30 years in good health and CMV-seronegative. The source material was PBMCs. The encoded CDR3 is CAISEASQGGMPQHF. The DNA sequence reads TGTGCCATCAGTGAGGCCAGTCAGGGGGGCATGCCCCAGCATTTT.